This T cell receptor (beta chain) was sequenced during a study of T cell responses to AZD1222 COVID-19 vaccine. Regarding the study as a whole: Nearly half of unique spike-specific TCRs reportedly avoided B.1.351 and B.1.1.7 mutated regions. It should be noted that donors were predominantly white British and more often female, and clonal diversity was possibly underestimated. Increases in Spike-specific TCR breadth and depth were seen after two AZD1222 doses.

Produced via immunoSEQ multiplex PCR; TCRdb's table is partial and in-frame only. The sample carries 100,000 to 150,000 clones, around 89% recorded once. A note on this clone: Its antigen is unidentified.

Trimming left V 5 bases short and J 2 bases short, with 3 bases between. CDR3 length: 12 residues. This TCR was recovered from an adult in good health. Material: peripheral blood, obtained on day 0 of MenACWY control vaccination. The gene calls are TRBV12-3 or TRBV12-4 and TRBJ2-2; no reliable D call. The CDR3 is CASSKNTGELFF. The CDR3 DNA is TGTGCCAGCAGTAAAAACACCGGGGAGCTGTTTTTT.